One sample yielded the 13 T cell receptor beta chains listed below, sequenced in a study of blood T cell repertoires in COVID-19. Here immunoSEQ multiplex PCR was the method, and the copy in TCRdb shows in-frame clones only, minus some. Of fewer than 250,000 clones in the sample, approximately 84% were seen once. The sequenced sample was PBMCs or T cells enriched from blood (not recorded which). Receptor source: a woman aged 25 to 39 who had recovered from COVID-19.

Only one count was recorded for this clone. The rearrangement joins TRBV11-2 to TRBJ1-2; 7 bases agree with TRBD1. Germline V CDR1 and CDR2: SGHAT, FQNNGV. CDR3 length equals 15 residues. V was pared by 4 bases and J by 8 bases, with 13 bases of the junction left unmatched. The CDR3 DNA sequence: TGTGCCAGCAGCTCATTGACAGGGAAGGCGAGAGGCTACACCTTC. Protein: CASSSLTGKARGYTF.

This chain joins TRBV27 and TRBJ1-6, with D uncertain. The CDR3 runs 15 residues. Germline-derived CDR1 and CDR2 are MNHEY and SMNVEV (reference sequence). V gave up 6 bases and J gave up 5 bases, with 14 bases separating them. Written as DNA, the CDR3 is TGTGCCAGCAGCTGGGAGTCCCGAAATAATTCACCCCTCCACTTT. This sequence encodes CASSWESRNNSPLHF.

The V call is TRBV28, the J call TRBJ1-5, with 9 bases identical to TRBD1. Germline trimming cut 3 bases from V and 4 bases from J; bases unmatched to any gene: 10. CDR1 is MDHEN and CDR2 is SYDVKM in the germline V gene. This CDR3 is built from 17 residues. This CDR3 is CASSFRGGQGSNQPQHF. CDR3 sequence (DNA): TGTGCCAGCAGTTTCCGAGGGGGACAGGGCTCTAATCAGCCCCAGCATTTT.

The CDR3: CASRLAQETQYF. The CDR3 bases are TGTGCCAGCCGACTAGCCCAAGAGACCCAGTACTTC. The chain uses TRBV5-4 and TRBJ2-5; 7 bases are shared with TRBD2. From germline, CDR1 is SGHNT and CDR2 YYREEE (reference sequence). J gave up 1 base and V 7 bases, and 1 base lay outside the gene matches. CDR3 length: 12 amino acids. Supplemented by reference TRBV5-4 and TRBJ2-5, the full variable domain reads ETGVTQSPTHLIKTRGQQVTLRCSSQSGHNTVSWYQQALGQGPQFIFQYYREEENGRGNFPPRFSGLQFPNYSSELNVNALELDDSALYLCASRLAQETQYFGPGTRLLVL.

The chain joins TRBV30 to TRBJ2-1; TRBD2 matches at 7 bases. Per germline, CDR1 GTSNPN and CDR2 SVGIG (reference sequence). The ends lost 5 bases at V and 4 bases at J; junction bases unmatched: 14. This CDR3 has 16 amino acids. Here the CDR3 reads CAWRRQGGRRYNEQFF. The CDR3 DNA follows: TGTGCCTGGCGTCGGCAGGGCGGGAGAAGGTACAATGAGCAGTTCTTC.

The V call is TRBV6-1, the J call TRBJ2-3; tentatively, D is TRBD2 (7 bases). Trimming left V 0 bases short and J 4 bases short, with 11 bases between. In germline, CDR1 is MNHNS, CDR2 SASEGT. This CDR3 has 15 residues. CDR3 nucleotide sequence: TGTGCCAGCAGTGAAGCGGACGGGGGGCCAGATACGCAGTATTTT. Its translation: CASSEADGGPDTQYF.

This clone was counted only a few times. The chain joins TRBV15 to TRBJ2-3, with 7 bases aligning to TRBD2. Per germline, CDR1 LNHNV and CDR2 YYDKDF (reference sequence). Losses at the gene ends were 2 bases for V and 0 bases for J; bases not matched to a gene: 5. CDR3 length equals 16 residues. In DNA, the CDR3 is TGTGCCACCAGCAGACAGCGGGGTCTAAGCACAGATACGCAGTATTTT. Translated: CATSRQRGLSTDTQYF.

J is TRBJ2-1 and V is TRBV18; D possibly corresponds to TRBD1 (5 bases). The germline gives CDR1 KGHSH, CDR2 LQKENI. Trimming removed 4 bases at V and 7 bases at J, with 11 bases between. The CDR3 is 13 amino acids. The CDR3 reads CASSHDSLNEQFF. The CDR3 coding sequence is TGTGCCAGCTCACACGACAGCTTAAATGAGCAGTTCTTC.

The V and J genes are TRBV6-5 and TRBJ1-2; 7 bases line up with TRBD1. The CDR3 covers 14 residues. After removal of 6 bases from V and 5 bases from J, the junction contained 9 bases not matched to a gene. Germline V lookup: CDR1 MNHEY, CDR2 SVGAGI. The CDR3 spells CASRTGTAYYGYTF. The CDR3 region has the DNA TGTGCCAGCAGAACCGGGACAGCCTATTATGGCTACACCTTC.

J is TRBJ1-5 and V is TRBV6-5; 7 positions agree with TRBD1. The CDR3 contains 13 residues. The germline V gene encodes CDR1 MNHEY and CDR2 SVGAGI. V lost 10 bases and J lost 6; bases outside the gene matches: 9. For the CDR3, the DNA is TGTGCCATAGGGTACAGGGGTGGTCAGCCCCAGCATTTT. Translated: CAIGYRGGQPQHF.

The rearrangement uses TRBV28 and TRBJ2-3; 8 bases align to TRBD1. The CDR3 loop spans 15 amino acids. Germline assignment: CDR1 MDHEN and CDR2 SYDVKM. V lost 6 bases and J lost 5; bases outside the gene matches: 10. The DNA for the CDR3 is TGTGCCAGCAGGGACGGACAGGGTGTGGTAGATACGCAGTATTTT. This encodes CASRDGQGVVDTQYF.

V and J are TRBV19 and TRBJ2-7, with D maybe TRBD2 (5 bases). Per the germline V gene, CDR1 is LNHDA and CDR2 is SQIVND (reference sequence). Trimming left V 5 bases short and J 0 bases short, with 17 bases between. The CDR3 sequence is 16 residues long. CDR3 sequence: CASSVGSAGLSYEQYF. The DNA of the CDR3 is TGTGCCAGTAGTGTCGGTTCGGCAGGACTCTCCTACGAGCAGTACTTC.

This chain uses TRBV9 with TRBJ2-7, with D maybe TRBD1 (5 bases). The CDR3 consists of 13 residues. Trimming removed 0 bases from V and 6 bases from J, with 10 bases in between. The germline CDR1 and CDR2 sequences are SGDLS and YYNGEE. CDR3 region: CASSVAGFGEQYF. As DNA, the CDR3 is TGTGCCAGCAGCGTAGCAGGGTTTGGCGAGCAGTACTTC.